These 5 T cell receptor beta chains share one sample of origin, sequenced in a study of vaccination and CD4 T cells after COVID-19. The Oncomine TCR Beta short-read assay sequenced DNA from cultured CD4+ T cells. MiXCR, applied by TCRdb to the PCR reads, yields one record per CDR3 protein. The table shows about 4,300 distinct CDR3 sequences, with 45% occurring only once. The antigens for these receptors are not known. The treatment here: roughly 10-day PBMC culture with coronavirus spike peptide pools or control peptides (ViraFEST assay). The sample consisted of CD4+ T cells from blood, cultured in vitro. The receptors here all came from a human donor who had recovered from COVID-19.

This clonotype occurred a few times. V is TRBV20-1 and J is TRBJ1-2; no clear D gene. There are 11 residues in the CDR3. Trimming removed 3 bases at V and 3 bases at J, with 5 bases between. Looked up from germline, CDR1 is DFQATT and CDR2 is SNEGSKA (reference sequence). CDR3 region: CSASQDYGYTF. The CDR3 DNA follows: TGCAGTGCTAGCCAGGACTATGGCTACACCTTC.

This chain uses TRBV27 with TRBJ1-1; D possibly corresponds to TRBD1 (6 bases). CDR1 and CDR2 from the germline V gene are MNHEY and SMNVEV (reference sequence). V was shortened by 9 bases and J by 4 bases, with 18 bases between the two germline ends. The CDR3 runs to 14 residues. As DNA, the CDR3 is TGTGCCAGTTCCCCGCGGGGGCGCACCACTGAAGCTTTCTTT. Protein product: CASSPRGRTTEAFF.

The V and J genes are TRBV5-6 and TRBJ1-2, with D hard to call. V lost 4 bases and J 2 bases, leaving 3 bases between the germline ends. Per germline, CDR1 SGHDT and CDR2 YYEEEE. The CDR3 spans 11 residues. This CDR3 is CASSRNYGYTF. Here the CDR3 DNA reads TGTGCCAGCAGCCGGAACTATGGCTACACCTTC.

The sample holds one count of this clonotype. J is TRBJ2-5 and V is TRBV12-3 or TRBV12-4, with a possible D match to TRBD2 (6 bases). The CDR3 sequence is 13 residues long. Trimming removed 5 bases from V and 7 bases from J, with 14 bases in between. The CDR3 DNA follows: TGTGCCAGCAGTCCCTGGGCCGGGGGGACCCAGTACTTC. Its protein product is CASSPWAGGTQYF.

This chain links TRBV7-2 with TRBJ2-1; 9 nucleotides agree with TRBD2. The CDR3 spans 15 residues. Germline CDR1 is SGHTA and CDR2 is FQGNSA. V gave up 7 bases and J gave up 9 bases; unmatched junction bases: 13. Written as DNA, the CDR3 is TGTGCCAGCACCCCGGGAGGCGGGAGGGGGTTTGAGCAGTTCTTC. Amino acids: CASTPGGGRGFEQFF.